This entry lists 31 T cell receptor beta chains sequenced from one sample in a study of CXCR3-negative and CXCR3-positive naive CD8 T cells. General study results and limits: Compared with CXCR3-negative naive cells, CXCR3-positive naive cells showed more hydrophobic TRB CDR3s.

The TRB cDNA libraries were prepared by 5' RACE with UMI labels. One entry per CDR3 protein, without DNA, is what TCRdb gives after re-calling the 5' RACE reads. The sample's table shows 75,000 to 100,000 distinct CDR3 sequences. For these receptors, no antigen is known. The sequencing input was naive CXCR3+ CD8+ T cells from blood. As for subset: CD45RO-CCR7+CD27+CD95- naive CD8+ T cells expressing CXCR3 (TNR3+). The receptors come from a human donor in good health. Some clones in this sample may be carry-over from other donors' samples.

V usage is TRBV5-1 and J usage is TRBJ2-5; TCRdb proposes TRBD1, but this gene call is untestable without DNA. In germline, CDR1 is SGHRS, CDR2 YFSETQ. The CDR3 runs to 16 residues. CDR3 residues: CASSLPPGAVQETQYF. The whole variable domain, filled in from reference TRBV5-1 and TRBJ2-5, reads KAGVTQTPRYLIKTRGQQVTLSCSPISGHRSVSWYQQTPGQGLQFLFEYFSETQRNKGNFPGRFSGRQFSNSRSEMNVSTLELGDSALYLCASSLPPGAVQETQYFGPGTRLLVL.

The CDR3 sequence is CASSSRPAGTTTDTQYF. This chain uses TRBV9 with TRBJ2-3; TCRdb picks TRBD1, but there is no DNA to check that call. CDR3 length equals 17 residues. Germline V lookup: CDR1 SGDLS, CDR2 YYNGEE.

This chain joins TRBV5-1 and TRBJ2-4; the D gene TCRdb calls, TRBD2, cannot be checked with no DNA. The CDR3 covers 14 residues. CDR1 SGHRS and CDR2 YFSETQ come from the germline V gene. The CDR3 is CASSLVGLEDIQYF.

The V call is TRBV29-1, the J call TRBJ2-1; TCRdb calls TRBD1, which cannot be checked without DNA. This CDR3 has 17 amino acids. Per germline, CDR1 SQVTM and CDR2 ANQGSEA. CDR3 loop: CSVEDEDRPRFYNEQFF.

This chain connects TRBV4-2 to TRBJ2-7; TCRdb indicates TRBD2, and absent DNA this call remains unverified. Germline V gene sequence: CDR1 LGHNA, CDR2 YNFKEQ. The CDR3 consists of 15 residues. The CDR3 reads CASSQAQRESEEQYF.

The chain links TRBV2 to TRBJ2-2. The germline gives CDR1 SNHLY, CDR2 FYNNEI. The CDR3 covers 15 residues. The CDR3 region is CASSEDGSNTGELFF.

The chain recombines TRBV20-1 with TRBJ2-6; TCRdb proposes TRBD1, but this gene call is untestable without DNA. Looked up from germline, CDR1 is DFQATT and CDR2 is SNEGSKA (reference sequence). This CDR3 spans 18 amino acids. CDR3 in amino acids: CSASEYDRLVSGANVLTF.

This chain connects TRBV7-9 to TRBJ1-4; there is no DNA to check the TCRdb D call of TRBD1. There are 16 residues in the CDR3. Germline CDR1 and CDR2: SEHNR and FQNEAQ (reference sequence). CDR3 sequence: CASGKKPGGLHEKLFF.

V and J are TRBV29-1 and TRBJ2-7; TCRdb names TRBD1, which stays unverified in the absence of DNA. The CDR3 consists of 17 residues. Per the germline V gene, CDR1 is SQVTM and CDR2 is ANQGSEA. The CDR3 region is CSVLWVVAGGVGYEQYF.

The chain's CDR3 is CASSLSGPGTQYF. The rearrangement joins TRBV27 to TRBJ2-5; as DNA is missing, the TRBD1 call by TCRdb cannot be tested. The CDR3 runs to 13 residues. Germline loops: CDR1 MNHEY, CDR2 SMNVEV (reference sequence).

The genes are TRBV12-3 or TRBV12-4 and TRBJ2-7. This CDR3 has 11 amino acids. The CDR3 is CASSSLGEQYF.

The chain employs TRBV3-1 and TRBJ2-3; the TCRdb call, TRBD1, lacks DNA for checking. In germline, CDR1 is LGHDT, CDR2 YNNKEL (reference sequence). This CDR3 comprises 20 residues. The CDR3 region is CASSPRDRGARVLNTDTQYF.

V gene TRBV14 combines with J gene TRBJ2-7; the TRBD1 assignment by TCRdb is unverifiable without DNA. The length of the CDR3 is 15 residues. Germline CDR1 and CDR2: SGHDN and FVKESK. Here the CDR3 reads CASSRERGPSYEQYF.

This chain links TRBV14 with TRBJ2-3; absent DNA, TCRdb's TRBD2 call cannot be checked. CDR1 is SGHDN, CDR2 FVKESK, per germline. This CDR3 region has 18 residues. CDR3 residues: CASSQASWLAGGVDTQYF.

This chain links TRBV28 with TRBJ2-1; TCRdb picks TRBD1, but there is no DNA to check that call. Germline V gene sequence: CDR1 MDHEN, CDR2 SYDVKM. The CDR3 covers 15 residues. The CDR3 sequence: CASREDEGKNNEQFF.

J is TRBJ2-5 and V is TRBV29-1; TCRdb names TRBD1, which stays unverified in the absence of DNA. The CDR3 is 13 amino acids. CDR1 SQVTM and CDR2 ANQGSEA come from the germline V gene. This CDR3 reads CSVGQGVEETQYF.

This chain connects TRBV28 to TRBJ1-1; the TCRdb call, TRBD1, lacks DNA for checking. Germline-derived CDR1 and CDR2 are MDHEN and SYDVKM. CDR3 length equals 14 residues. CDR3: CASTNRELNTEAFF.

This chain uses TRBV7-2 with TRBJ1-5; the TCRdb D gene call, TRBD1, has no DNA to confirm it. Germline V gives CDR1 SGHTA, CDR2 FQGNSA. The CDR3 covers 15 residues. The CDR3 protein is CASSPRDTSNQPQHF.

The chain combines TRBV7-9 with TRBJ2-7; the D gene TCRdb calls, TRBD1, cannot be checked with no DNA. The CDR3 totals 13 residues. Germline V gene data show CDR1 as SEHNR and CDR2 as FQNEAQ (reference sequence). The CDR3 sequence is CASSSPGMGEQYF.

The chain joins TRBV28 to TRBJ2-7; TCRdb's D gene call, TRBD1, goes unchecked for lack of DNA. The CDR3 loop spans 14 amino acids. CDR1 and CDR2 (germline): MDHEN, SYDVKM. CDR3 amino acids: CASSPWDRGYEQYF. Full variable domain (missing parts from reference TRBV28 and TRBJ2-7): DVKVTQSSRYLVKRTGEKVFLECVQDMDHENMFWYRQDPGLGLRLIYFSYDVKMKEKGDIPEGYSVSREKKERFSLILESASTNQTSMYLCASSPWDRGYEQYFGPGTRLTVT.

The chain links TRBV20-1 to TRBJ2-5; TCRdb proposes TRBD2, but this gene call is untestable without DNA. The CDR3 sequence is 17 residues long. The germline CDR1 and CDR2 sequences are DFQATT and SNEGSKA (reference sequence). The CDR3 spells CSAKVFGSGVMGETQYF.

This rearrangement joins TRBV28 to TRBJ1-4; no DNA is available, so the TRBD1 call from TCRdb remains unchecked. This CDR3 region has 13 residues. The germline V gene encodes CDR1 MDHEN and CDR2 SYDVKM. The CDR3 spells CASNGDRGEKLFF.

The chain uses TRBV24-1 and TRBJ2-6; the D call from TCRdb, TRBD1, cannot be confirmed without DNA. Looked up from germline, CDR1 is KGHDR and CDR2 is SFDVKD. There are 14 residues in the CDR3. The CDR3 sequence is CAIRGGAGANVLTF.

This rearrangement joins TRBV25-1 to TRBJ2-5. Germline V gene lookup returns CDR1 MGHDK and CDR2 SYGVNS. The CDR3 totals 14 residues. The CDR3 loop is CASSPVGAQETQYF. Full variable domain (rest looked up from reference TRBV25-1 and TRBJ2-5): EADIYQTPRYLVIGTGKKITLECSQTMGHDKMYWYQQDPGMELHLIHYSYGVNSTEKGDLSSESTVSRIRTEHFPLTLESARPSHTSQYLCASSPVGAQETQYFGPGTRLLVL.

The rearrangement links TRBV5-6 to TRBJ2-2. The CDR3 runs 15 residues. CDR1 is SGHDT and CDR2 is YYEEEE in the germline V gene. This CDR3 reads CASSLDIPNTGELFF.

The rearrangement links TRBV18 to TRBJ1-5; with no DNA, the TCRdb D assignment of TRBD1 cannot be verified. The CDR3 spans 15 residues. Per the germline V gene, CDR1 is KGHSH and CDR2 is LQKENI. CDR3 loop: CASSPLTGTHQPQHF.

The chain links TRBV28 to TRBJ2-7; TCRdb indicates TRBD2, and absent DNA this call remains unverified. This CDR3 spans 19 amino acids. The germline gives CDR1 MDHEN, CDR2 SYDVKM. CDR3 loop: CASSNFPSSGRPPPGEQYF.

V gene TRBV20-1 combines with J gene TRBJ1-1. The CDR3 has 11 amino acids. In germline, CDR1 is DFQATT, CDR2 SNEGSKA (reference sequence). The CDR3 protein is CSALDGFEAFF.

The V gene is TRBV5-1, the J gene TRBJ2-1; TCRdb designates TRBD2, a call that cannot be tested without DNA. The CDR3 consists of 17 residues. Germline V gene data show CDR1 as SGHRS and CDR2 as YFSETQ. The CDR3 sequence is CASSSPEEREVRDEQFF.

The chain is built from TRBV5-1 and TRBJ1-1; without DNA, the TCRdb call of TRBD1 cannot be checked. The CDR3 sequence is 16 residues long. From germline, CDR1 is SGHRS and CDR2 YFSETQ. Here the CDR3 reads CASSLYSSGMNTEAFF.

The chain has TRBV28 and TRBJ2-1; TCRdb returns TRBD2, unconfirmable since there is no DNA. This CDR3 has 13 residues. Germline assignment: CDR1 MDHEN and CDR2 SYDVKM. This CDR3 reads CAGSGRFLNEQFF.